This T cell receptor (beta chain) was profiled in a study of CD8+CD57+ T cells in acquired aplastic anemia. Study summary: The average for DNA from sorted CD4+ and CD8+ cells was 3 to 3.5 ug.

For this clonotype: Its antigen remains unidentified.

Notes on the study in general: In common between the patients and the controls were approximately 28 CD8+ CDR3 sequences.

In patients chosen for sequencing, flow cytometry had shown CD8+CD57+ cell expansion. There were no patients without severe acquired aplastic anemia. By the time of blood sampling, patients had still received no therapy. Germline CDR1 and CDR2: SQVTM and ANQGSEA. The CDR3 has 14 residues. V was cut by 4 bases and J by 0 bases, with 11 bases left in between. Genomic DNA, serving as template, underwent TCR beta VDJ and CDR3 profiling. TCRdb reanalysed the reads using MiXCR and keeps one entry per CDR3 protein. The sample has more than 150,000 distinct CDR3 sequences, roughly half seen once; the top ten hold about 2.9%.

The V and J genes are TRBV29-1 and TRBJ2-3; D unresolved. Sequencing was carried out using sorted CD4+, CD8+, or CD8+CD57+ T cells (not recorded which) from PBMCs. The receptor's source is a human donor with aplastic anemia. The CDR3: CSVVWQDSTDTQYF. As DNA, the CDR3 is TGCAGCGTTGTTTGGCAGGATAGCACAGATACGCAGTATTTT.